This T cell receptor (beta chain) was sequenced in a study of cytomegalovirus exposure and HLA in healthy donors. Concerning this clone: The antigen is undetermined. This specimen includes other DNA sequences encoding the same CDR3.

This CDR3 comprises 16 residues. Germline V gene lookup returns CDR1 SGHRS and CDR2 YFSETQ. V lost 0 bases and J lost 4; bases outside the gene matches: 6. The PCR used 60 Vbeta and 13 Jbeta primers. Repertoires were generated with immunoSEQ multiplex PCR, while TCRdb's copy carries only in-frame clones and drops some. This table has nearly 70,000 clones, roughly 68% appearing once. General study results and limits: A link between a missense DCLRE1C variant and TCR beta V- and J-gene trimming emerged from a later analysis.

The rearrangement links TRBV5-1 to TRBJ2-1; 8 nucleotides line up with TRBD2. This TCR came from a woman in her fifties or sixties in good health and CMV-seropositive. The sequenced material came from PBMCs. CDR3 amino acids: CASSLASGGSYNEQFF. For the CDR3, the DNA is TGCGCCAGCAGCTTGGCCTCGGGGGGGTCATACAATGAGCAGTTCTTC.